The present entry profiles one TCR beta chain with its context. This clonotype was observed at least ten times. It has no known antigen specificity. Nothing much larger sits one base from this clone, and base qualities are not available. The patients picked for sequencing were ones in whom flow cytometry had shown an expansion of CD8+CD57+ cells. All patients had severe acquired aplastic anemia diagnosed by International Study of Aplastic Anemia and Agranulocytosis and Camitta criteria. No patient had received any therapy when blood was sampled. In the study, sorted CD4+ and CD8+ blood T cells from patients with severe aplastic anemia and from healthy subjects underwent deep sequencing of TCR repertoires. Patients were enrolled in the USA under clinicaltrials.gov protocols 00001620, 01623167, 00001397, 00071045, 00081523 and 00961064. Ficoll-Paque density gradient centrifugation was used to isolate peripheral blood mononuclear cells. Before DNA extraction, CD4+ and CD8+ T cells were sorted with FACS or magnetic beads.

Genomic DNA was used as template for profiling of TCR beta VDJ combinations and CDR3 sequences. TCR repertoire sequencing was run on an Illumina HiSeq 2000. Per the original workflow: TRBV/TRBJ rearrangement plots, CDR3 size and DJ length profiles, and Simpson's diversity index were used to evaluate the repertoires. The most abundant DNA sequence in the deep sequencing data was taken as the immunodominant clone. CDR3 amino acid sequences were screened for sharing across subjects and compared with published repertoires and the VDJdb database. The public reads were reprocessed in TCRdb via fastp at Q25 and MiXCR, keeping in-frame beta chains. Every distinct CDR3 protein forms one entry, paired with its most common genes and DNA. These V and J calls derive from TCRdb rather than the authors' analysis. In all, the sample holds roughly 250,000 distinct CDR3 sequences, and 47% of those were seen once. Jointly, the top ten make up about 8.3% of the sample.

This sample is part of a study of CD8+CD57+ T cells in acquired aplastic anemia listed by TCRdb under 2018. For context, the study as a whole: Extracted DNA from sorted CD4+ and CD8+ cells averaged about 3.4 ug, ranging from roughly 0.17 to 30 ug. CD8+CD57+ expansion was defined as a frequency above the mean frequency observed in healthy subjects. What the work shows at the level of the full study, not this receptor alone: Roughly 30 CD8+ CDR3 sequences were found to be shared between patients and controls, but these sequences appeared to be highly expressed in patients and within the immunodominant clones of the patients. No significant difference in CD8+ Simpson's diversity was found between patients and healthy controls (P=0.060).

The sequenced material came from sorted CD4+, CD8+, or CD8+CD57+ T cells (not recorded which) from PBMCs. The clonotype comes from a human donor with aplastic anemia.

In nucleotide form, the sequence is TGTGCCAGCAGTTATGACCGGGACAGGATCTACGAGCAGTACTTC. It encodes CASSYDRDRIYEQYF. Recombination joined TRBV6-2 or TRBV6-3 with TRBJ2-7; 8 bases in the middle match TRBD1. The germline V gene specifies MNHEY as CDR1 and SVGEGT as CDR2. At the junction V is shortened by 3 bases and J by 3 bases; bases outside the gene matches: 7. Including the terminal cysteine and phenylalanine, the CDR3 comprises 15 residues. Of all the DNA, just the CDR3 is kept, 45 bases in frame from base 1.